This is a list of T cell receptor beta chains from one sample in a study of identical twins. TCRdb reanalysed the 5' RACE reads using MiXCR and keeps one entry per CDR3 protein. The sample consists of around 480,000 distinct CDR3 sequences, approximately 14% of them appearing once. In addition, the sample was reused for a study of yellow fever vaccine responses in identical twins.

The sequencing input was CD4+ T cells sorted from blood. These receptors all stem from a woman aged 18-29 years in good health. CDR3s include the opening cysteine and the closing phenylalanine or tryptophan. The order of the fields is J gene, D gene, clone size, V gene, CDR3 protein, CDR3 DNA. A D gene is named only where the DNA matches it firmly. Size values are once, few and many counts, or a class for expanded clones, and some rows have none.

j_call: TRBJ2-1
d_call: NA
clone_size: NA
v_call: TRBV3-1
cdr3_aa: CASSQGPPGPDEQFF
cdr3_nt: TGTGCCAGCAGCCAAGGGCCCCCCGGCCCGGATGAGCAGTTCTTC

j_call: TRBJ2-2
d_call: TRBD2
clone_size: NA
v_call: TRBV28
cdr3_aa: CASTPLLGTSGTIGELFF
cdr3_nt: TGTGCCAGCACCCCCCTCCTAGGGACTAGCGGGACGATCGGGGAGCTGTTTTTT

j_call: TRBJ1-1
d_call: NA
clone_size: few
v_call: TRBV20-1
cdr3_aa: CSARVAGGSAGRF
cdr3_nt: NA

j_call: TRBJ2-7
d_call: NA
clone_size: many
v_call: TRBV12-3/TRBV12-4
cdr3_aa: CASSFEWEQYF
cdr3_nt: TGTGCCAGCAGTTTTGAGTGGGAGCAGTACTTC

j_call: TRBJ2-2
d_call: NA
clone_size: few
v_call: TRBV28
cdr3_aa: CASSQRQPNTGELFF
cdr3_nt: TGTGCCAGCAGTCAAAGACAGCCGAACACCGGGGAGCTGTTTTTT

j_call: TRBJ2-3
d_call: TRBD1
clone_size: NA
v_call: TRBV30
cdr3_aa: CAWRRSGGPYF
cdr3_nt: TGTGCCTGGAGAAGGTCAGGGGGCCCGTATTTT

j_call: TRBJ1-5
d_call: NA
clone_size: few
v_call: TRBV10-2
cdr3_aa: CASSDWGLSQPQHF
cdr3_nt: TGCGCCAGCAGTGACTGGGGACTCAGTCAGCCCCAGCATTTT

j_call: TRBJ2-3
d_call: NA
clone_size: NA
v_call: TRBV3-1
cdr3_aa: CASSPLPAPTDTQYF
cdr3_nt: TGTGCCAGCAGCCCCCTCCCGGCCCCCACAGATACGCAGTATTTT

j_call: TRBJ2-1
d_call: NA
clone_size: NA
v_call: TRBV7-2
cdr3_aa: CASSSSRSYNEQFF
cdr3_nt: TGTGCCAGCAGCTCTTCACGCTCCTACAATGAGCAGTTCTTC

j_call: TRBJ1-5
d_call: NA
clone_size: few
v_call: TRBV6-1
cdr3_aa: CASSPNSGAGLAWAQHF
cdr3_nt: TGTGCCAGCAGCCCGAACTCCGGGGCAGGGTTAGCCTGGGCCCAGCATTTT

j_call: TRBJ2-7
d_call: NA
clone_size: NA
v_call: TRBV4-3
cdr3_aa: CASSQGKGPYEQYF
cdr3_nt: TGCGCCAGCAGCCAAGGAAAAGGTCCCTACGAGCAGTACTTC

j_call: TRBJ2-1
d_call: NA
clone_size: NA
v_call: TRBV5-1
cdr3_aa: CASSLFSRTYNEQFF
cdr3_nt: TGCGCCAGCAGCTTGTTTAGTCGCACCTACAATGAGCAGTTCTTC

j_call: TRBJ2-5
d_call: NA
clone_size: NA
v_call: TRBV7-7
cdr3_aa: CASSLTGRRETQYF
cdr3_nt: TGTGCTAGCAGCTTAACGGGGCGCCGGGAGACCCAGTACTTC

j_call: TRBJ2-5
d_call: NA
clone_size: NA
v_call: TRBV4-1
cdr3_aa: CASSQMGVRGQETQYF
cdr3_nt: TGCGCCAGCAGCCAGATGGGGGTCAGGGGCCAAGAGACCCAGTACTTC

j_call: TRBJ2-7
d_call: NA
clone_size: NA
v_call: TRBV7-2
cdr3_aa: CASSFGSISYEQYF
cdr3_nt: TGTGCCAGCAGCTTCGGTTCGATCTCCTACGAGCAGTACTTC

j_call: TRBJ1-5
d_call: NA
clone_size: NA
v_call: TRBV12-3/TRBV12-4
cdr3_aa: CASSSWGAQGHF
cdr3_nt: TGTGCCAGCAGTTCCTGGGGGGCTCAGGGGCATTTT

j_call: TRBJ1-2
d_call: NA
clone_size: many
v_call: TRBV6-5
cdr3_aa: CASSYQPGSPYGYTF
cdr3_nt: TGTGCCAGCAGTTACCAGCCAGGGTCCCCCTATGGCTACACCTTC

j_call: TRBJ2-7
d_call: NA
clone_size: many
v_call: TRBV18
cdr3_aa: CASSPPRFFYEQYF
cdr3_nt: TGTGCCAGCTCACCACCGCGATTCTTCTACGAGCAGTACTTC

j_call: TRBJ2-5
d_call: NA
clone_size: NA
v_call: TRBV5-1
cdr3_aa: CASSLGVAETQYF
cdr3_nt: TGCGCCAGCAGCTTGGGGGTAGCAGAGACCCAGTACTTC

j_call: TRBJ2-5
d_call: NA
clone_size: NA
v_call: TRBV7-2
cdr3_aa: CASSLFQGPETQYF
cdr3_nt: TGTGCCAGCAGCTTATTCCAAGGGCCTGAGACCCAGTACTTC

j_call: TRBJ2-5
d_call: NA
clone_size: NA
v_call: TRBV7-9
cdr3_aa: CASSLVSETQYF
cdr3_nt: TGTGCCAGCAGCTTAGTTTCGGAGACCCAGTACTTC

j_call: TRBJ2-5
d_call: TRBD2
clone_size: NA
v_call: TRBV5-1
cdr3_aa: CASSLARERWETQYF
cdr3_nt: TGCGCCAGCAGCTTGGCGCGGGAGAGGTGGGAGACCCAGTACTTC

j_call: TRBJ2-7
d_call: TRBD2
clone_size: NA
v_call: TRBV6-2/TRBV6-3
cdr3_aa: CASRYSTSGAYEQYF
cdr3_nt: TGTGCCAGCAGATACTCAACTAGCGGGGCCTACGAGCAGTACTTC

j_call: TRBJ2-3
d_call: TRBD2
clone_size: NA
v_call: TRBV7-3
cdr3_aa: CASSLYGGDLDTQYF
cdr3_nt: TGTGCCAGCAGCTTATACGGGGGGGATCTAGATACGCAGTATTTT

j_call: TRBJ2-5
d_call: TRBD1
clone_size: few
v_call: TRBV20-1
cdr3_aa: CSAPGTGETQYF
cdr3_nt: TGCAGTGCTCCCGGGACAGGGGAGACCCAGTACTTC

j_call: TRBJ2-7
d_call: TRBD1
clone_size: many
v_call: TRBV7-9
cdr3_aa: CASSWTGKRNEQYF
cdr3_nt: TGTGCCAGCAGCTGGACAGGAAAGCGCAACGAGCAGTACTTC

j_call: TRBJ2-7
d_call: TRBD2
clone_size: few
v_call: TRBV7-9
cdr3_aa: CASSLVQRGTYEQYF
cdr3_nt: TGTGCCAGCAGCTTAGTCCAGCGGGGAACCTACGAGCAGTACTTC

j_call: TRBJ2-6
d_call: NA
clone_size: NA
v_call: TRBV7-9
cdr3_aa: CASSLWISSGANVLTF
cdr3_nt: TGTGCCAGCAGCTTATGGATAAGCTCTGGGGCCAACGTCCTGACTTTC

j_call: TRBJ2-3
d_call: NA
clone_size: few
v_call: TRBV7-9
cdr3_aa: CASSDQYRVGTDTQYF
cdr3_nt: TGTGCCAGCAGCGACCAGTACAGGGTAGGAACAGATACGCAGTATTTT

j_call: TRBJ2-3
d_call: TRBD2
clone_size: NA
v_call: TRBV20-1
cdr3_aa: CSAAMGLAGSTDTQYF
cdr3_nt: TGCAGTGCCGCCATGGGACTAGCGGGCAGCACAGATACGCAGTATTTT

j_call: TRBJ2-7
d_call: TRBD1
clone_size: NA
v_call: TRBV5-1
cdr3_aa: CASSEGTGLYEQYF
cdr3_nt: TGCGCCAGCAGCGAGGGGACAGGGCTCTACGAGCAGTACTTC

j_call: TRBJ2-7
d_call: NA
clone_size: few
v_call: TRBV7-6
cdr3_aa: CASSLMASTYEQYF
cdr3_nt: TGTGCCAGCAGCTTAATGGCGAGTACCTACGAGCAGTACTTC

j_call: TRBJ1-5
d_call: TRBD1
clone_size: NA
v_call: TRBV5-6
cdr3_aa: CASSITGGSQPQHF
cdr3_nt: TGTGCCAGCAGTATCACAGGGGGCAGTCAGCCCCAGCATTTT

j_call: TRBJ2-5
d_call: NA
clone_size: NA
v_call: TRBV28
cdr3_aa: CASSQSRQAFGGETQYF
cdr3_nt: TGTGCCAGCAGCCAGAGCAGACAGGCCTTCGGGGGAGAGACCCAGTACTTC

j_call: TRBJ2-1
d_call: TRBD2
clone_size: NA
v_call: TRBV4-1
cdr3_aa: CASSQDSGRANEQFF
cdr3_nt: TGCGCCAGCAGCCAAGATAGCGGGAGGGCAAATGAGCAGTTCTTC

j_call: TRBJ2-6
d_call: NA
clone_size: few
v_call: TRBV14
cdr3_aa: CASSPRIGSGANVLTF
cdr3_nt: TGTGCCAGCAGCCCGAGGATTGGGTCTGGGGCCAACGTCCTGACTTTC

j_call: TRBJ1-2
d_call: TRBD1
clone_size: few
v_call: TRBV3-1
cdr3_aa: CASSQDRTGALYGYTF
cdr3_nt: TGTGCCAGCAGCCAAGATAGGACAGGGGCTCTTTATGGCTACACCTTC

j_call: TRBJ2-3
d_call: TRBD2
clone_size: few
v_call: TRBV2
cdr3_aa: CASRPGTSGTDTQYF
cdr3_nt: TGTGCCAGCAGACCCGGGACTAGCGGCACAGATACGCAGTATTTT

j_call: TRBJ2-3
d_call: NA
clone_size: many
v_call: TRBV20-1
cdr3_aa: CSADPTNTDTQYF
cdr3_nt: TGCAGTGCTGACCCGACCAACACAGATACGCAGTATTTT

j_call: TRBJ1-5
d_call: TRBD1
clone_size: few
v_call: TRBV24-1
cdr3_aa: CATSVGGSGNQPQHF
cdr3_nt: TGTGCCACCAGTGTAGGGGGCTCGGGCAATCAGCCCCAGCATTTT

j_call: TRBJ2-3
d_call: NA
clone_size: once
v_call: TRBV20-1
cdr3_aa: CSAMGRNTDTQYF
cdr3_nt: TGCAGTGCTATGGGGAGGAACACAGATACGCAGTATTTT